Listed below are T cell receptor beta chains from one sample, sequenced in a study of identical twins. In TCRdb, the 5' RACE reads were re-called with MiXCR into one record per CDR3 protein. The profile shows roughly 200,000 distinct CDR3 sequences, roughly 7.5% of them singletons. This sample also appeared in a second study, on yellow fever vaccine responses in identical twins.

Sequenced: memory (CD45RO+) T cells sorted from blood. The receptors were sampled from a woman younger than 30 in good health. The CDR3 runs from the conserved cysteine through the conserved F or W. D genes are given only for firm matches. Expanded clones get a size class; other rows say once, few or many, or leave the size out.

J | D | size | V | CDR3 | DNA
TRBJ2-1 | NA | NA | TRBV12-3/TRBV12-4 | CASSLKQGRNEQFF | TGTGCCAGCAGTTTAAAACAGGGTCGCAATGAGCAGTTCTTC
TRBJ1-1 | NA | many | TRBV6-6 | CAGGRGTEAFF | TGTGCCGGGGGGCGGGGCACTGAAGCTTTCTTT
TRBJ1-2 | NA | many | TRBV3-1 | CASSQGTQTGGYTF | TGTGCCAGCAGCCAAGGGACACAGACGGGTGGCTACACCTTC
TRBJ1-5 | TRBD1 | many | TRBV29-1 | CSVEDGTGGNQPQHF | TGCAGCGTGGAAGACGGAACAGGGGGTAATCAGCCCCAGCATTTT
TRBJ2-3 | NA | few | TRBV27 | CASSLYRDRRTDTQYF | TGTGCCAGCAGTTTATATCGGGACCGACGCACAGATACGCAGTATTTT
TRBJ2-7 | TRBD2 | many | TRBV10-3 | CATHPGLAGGEQYF | TGTGCCACTCATCCGGGACTAGCGGGAGGGGAGCAGTACTTC
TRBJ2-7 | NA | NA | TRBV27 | CASRSWPEGGDEQYF | TGTGCCAGCAGATCATGGCCCGAAGGGGGGGACGAGCAGTACTTC
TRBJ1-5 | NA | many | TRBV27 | CASSGGGRGLGQHQPQHF | TGTGCCAGCAGTGGGGGGGGGCGTGGGTTGGGCCAGCATCAGCCCCAGCATTTT
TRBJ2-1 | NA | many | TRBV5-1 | CASSLGGQNSYNEQFF | TGCGCCAGCAGCTTGGGGGGGCAGAACTCCTACAATGAGCAGTTCTTC
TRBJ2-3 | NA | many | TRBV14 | CASSPSQRDTQYF | TGTGCCAGCAGCCCCTCCCAGAGAGATACGCAGTATTTT
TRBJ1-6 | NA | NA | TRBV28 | CASRGTRTNSPLHF | TGTGCCAGCAGGGGGACACGAACAAATTCACCCCTCCACTTT
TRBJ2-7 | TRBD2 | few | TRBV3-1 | CASSQGLANYEQYF | TGTGCCAGCAGCCAGGGACTAGCGAACTACGAGCAGTACTTC
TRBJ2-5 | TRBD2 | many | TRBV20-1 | CSAEKRGQETQYF | TGCAGTGCTGAAAAGCGGGGCCAAGAGACCCAGTACTTC
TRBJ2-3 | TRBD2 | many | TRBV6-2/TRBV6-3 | CASSYGGVYTQYF | TGTGCCAGCAGTTACGGGGGGGTCTATACGCAGTATTTT
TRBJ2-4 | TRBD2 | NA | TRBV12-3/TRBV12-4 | CAFSPGGRAAVAKNIQYF | TGTGCCTTCAGCCCCGGGGGGAGGGCGGCGGTGGCCAAAAACATTCAGTACTTC
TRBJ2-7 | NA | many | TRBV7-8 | CASSASGRTWDPMYF | TGTGCCAGCAGCGCGAGTGGCAGGACGTGGGATCCCATGTACTTC
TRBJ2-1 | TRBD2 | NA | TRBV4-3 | CASSQGLAGGVDEQFF | TGCGCCAGCAGCCAAGGACTAGCGGGAGGGGTCGATGAGCAGTTCTTC
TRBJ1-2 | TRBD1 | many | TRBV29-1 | CSVEDGDSRGYTF | TGCAGCGTTGAAGATGGGGACAGCCGTGGCTACACCTTC